Below, one T cell receptor (beta chain) is given with its context. Treatment defined: 15 to 20 received Ad26.COV2.S at low or high dose, single or two shots; roughly five received placebo; per-sample allocation not given. Samples analyzed were those drawn on day 63 after the first vaccine or placebo injection. Clones were read by immunoSEQ multiplex PCR, and TCRdb kept only the in-frame ones, dropping some. Of roughly 420,000 clones in the sample, more than 75% were seen once. The sample comes from a study of Ad26.COV2.S vaccination and SARS-CoV-2 variants. The source of this sequence is a person aged 18-65 years who received the Ad26.COV2.S COVID-19 vaccine or a placebo. The input for sequencing was peripheral blood, taken in a trial of Ad26.COV2.S vaccine versus placebo.

The CDR3: CASSPGQGLSNQPQHF. The CDR3 DNA reads TGCGCCAGCAGCCCAGGACAGGGGTTAAGCAATCAGCCCCAGCATTTT. The J gene is TRBJ1-5, the V gene TRBV4-1, with 9 bases that match TRBD1. The junction had 5 bases not matched to a gene; V was cut back by 4 bases and J by 1 base. Germline values: CDR1 MGHRA, CDR2 YSYEKL. This CDR3 is built from 16 residues.